A selection of T cell receptor beta chains follows, all from one sample in a study of blood T cell repertoires in COVID-19. TCRdb keeps only in-frame clones here, not all; method: immunoSEQ multiplex PCR. The sample shows approximately 300,000 clones, around 84% of them seen only once. The sequenced material came from PBMCs or T cells enriched from blood (not recorded which). These receptors were taken from a woman younger than 45 who had been exposed to COVID-19. CDR3s include the opening cysteine and the closing phenylalanine or tryptophan. Fields, in order: J gene, V gene, clone size, D gene, CDR3 protein, CDR3 DNA. The D gene is left open where the match is weak. Only some rows state a clone size, as once, few, many or a class for expanded clones.

TRBJ1-2	TRBV30	.	.	CAWITGRGADGYTF	TGTGCCTGGATCACGGGGCGGGGGGCGGATGGCTACACCTTC
TRBJ1-5	TRBV6-1	.	.	CASSEAIGLNSNQPQHF	TGTGCCAGCAGTGAAGCTATCGGACTGAATAGCAATCAGCCCCAGCATTTT
TRBJ2-4	TRBV2	.	.	CATVGGEKNIQYF	TGTGCCACCGTAGGGGGTGAAAAAAACATTCAGTACTTC
TRBJ2-1	TRBV9	.	.	CASSVDQASYNEQFF	TGTGCCAGCAGCGTAGATCAGGCTTCCTACAATGAGCAGTTCTTC
TRBJ2-7	TRBV5-6	.	.	CASSLTVPYEQYF	TGTGCCAGCAGCTTAACAGTCCCCTACGAGCAGTACTTC
TRBJ1-2	TRBV4-3	.	.	CASSQDVTVTNYGYTF	TGCGCCAGCAGCCAAGATGTCACAGTTACTAACTATGGCTACACCTTC
TRBJ1-1	TRBV3-1/TRBV3-2	.	.	CASSPRTDLDTEAFF	TGTGCCAGCAGCCCGCGGACAGACTTAGACACTGAAGCTTTCTTT
TRBJ1-1	TRBV28	.	TRBD1	CAIGQANTEAFF	TGTGCCATCGGACAGGCGAACACTGAAGCTTTCTTT
TRBJ1-4	TRBV6-1	.	.	CASSEAQSPTNEKLFF	TGTGCCAGCAGTGAAGCGCAAAGCCCAACTAATGAAAAACTGTTTTTT
TRBJ1-2	TRBV5-6	.	TRBD1	CASSLVPGTGGAGYTF	TGTGCCAGCAGCTTGGTTCCCGGGACAGGGGGCGCGGGCTACACCTTC
TRBJ1-2	TRBV6-1	.	.	CASSEADIGYGYTF	TGTGCCAGCAGTGAAGCTGACATTGGCTATGGCTACACCTTC
TRBJ2-7	TRBV28	.	.	CATDSPTRFSHEQYF	TGTGCCACCGACTCCCCAACTAGGTTCTCCCACGAGCAGTACTTC
TRBJ1-4	TRBV27	.	.	CASSFGRAQKLFF	TGTGCCAGCAGCTTCGGCAGGGCCCAAAAACTGTTTTTT
TRBJ1-3	TRBV2	once	TRBD1	CASRGQGLQVFGNTIYF	TGTGCCAGCAGGGGACAGGGGTTGCAGGTATTTGGAAACACCATATATTTT
TRBJ1-3	TRBV5-6	.	.	CASSPPPGLYSGNTIYF	TGTGCCAGCAGCCCCCCCCCGGGACTGTACTCTGGAAACACCATATATTTT
TRBJ1-5	TRBV9	.	TRBD1	CASSGGTDEKPQHF	TGTGCCAGCAGCGGGGGGACAGACGAGAAGCCCCAGCATTTT
TRBJ2-7	TRBV6-5	.	TRBD1	CASNRDRGPYEQYF	TGTGCCAGCAACCGGGACAGGGGGCCCTACGAGCAGTACTTC
TRBJ1-3	TRBV27	.	.	CAMETGTSGNTIYF	TGTGCCATGGAAACAGGGACCTCTGGAAACACCATATATTTT
TRBJ1-5	TRBV19	.	TRBD1	CASSRRDRGGFRTQHF	TGTGCCAGTAGTAGGCGGGACAGAGGGGGTTTTCGGACCCAGCATTTT
TRBJ1-3	TRBV4-3	.	.	CASSQVRVSPRSGNTIYF	TGCGCCAGCAGCCAAGTACGGGTCTCGCCCCGTTCTGGAAACACCATATATTTT
TRBJ1-4	TRBV2	.	.	CASPTATNEKLFF	TGTGCCAGCCCGACTGCAACTAATGAAAAACTGTTTTTT
TRBJ1-2	TRBV28	.	.	CATSSNYGYTF	TGTGCCACCTCCTCGAACTATGGCTACACCTTC
TRBJ2-7	TRBV9	.	.	CASSVEPLGNEQYF	TGTGCCAGCAGCGTTGAACCCCTCGGTAACGAGCAGTACTTC
TRBJ1-6	TRBV12-3/TRBV12-4	.	.	CASSWDSNSPLHF	TGTGCCAGCAGTTGGGACTCTAATTCACCCCTCCACTTT
TRBJ2-7	TRBV5-6	once	.	CASSLVPTGDFSYEQYF	TGTGCCAGCAGCTTGGTTCCCACAGGAGATTTCTCCTACGAGCAGTACTTC
TRBJ2-2	TRBV9	.	.	CASSLTGSGGAWNTGELFF	TGTGCCAGCAGCCTTACGGGGTCTGGGGGCGCCTGGAACACCGGGGAGCTGTTTTTT
TRBJ1-1	TRBV6-5	.	.	CATKRGFPDTEAFF	TGTGCCACCAAAAGAGGTTTCCCCGACACTGAAGCTTTCTTT
TRBJ2-2	TRBV28	.	.	CASRIPANTGELFF	TGTGCCAGCAGGATCCCAGCGAACACCGGGGAGCTGTTTTTT
TRBJ1-5	TRBV19	few	TRBD1	CASSIGYGQGNQPQHF	TGTGCCAGTAGTATCGGTTATGGACAGGGTAATCAGCCCCAGCATTTT
TRBJ2-7	TRBV18	.	TRBD1	CASSQGAGTYEQYF	TGTGCCAGCTCACAGGGGGCGGGCACCTACGAGCAGTACTTC
TRBJ2-3	TRBV20-1	few	TRBD2	CSASRGLANLRTDTQYF	TGCAGTGCTAGTCGTGGACTAGCCAATCTCCGCACAGATACGCAGTATTTT
TRBJ1-2	TRBV5-1	.	TRBD1	CASSPDRARNSYGYTF	TGCGCCAGCAGCCCGGACAGGGCCCGTAATTCCTATGGCTACACCTTC
TRBJ1-2	TRBV29-1	few	.	CSVTPNAGRGYGYTF	TGCAGCGTTACCCCTAACGCAGGGCGGGGCTATGGCTACACCTTC
TRBJ2-3	TRBV5-4	once	.	CASSLRQGKDTQYF	TGTGCCAGCAGCTTGAGGCAGGGGAAAGATACGCAGTATTTT
TRBJ2-5	TRBV11-2	.	TRBD2	CASSPLGGSQETQYF	TGTGCCAGCAGCCCTTTGGGGGGGTCTCAAGAGACCCAGTACTTC
TRBJ2-5	TRBV4-3	.	.	CASSQDRVKTQYF	TGCGCCAGCAGCCAAGATCGGGTTAAGACCCAGTACTTC
TRBJ2-7	TRBV6-5	once	TRBD1	CASSLRDRGAYEQYF	TGTGCCAGCAGTCTCCGTGACAGGGGTGCCTACGAGCAGTACTTC
TRBJ2-3	TRBV7-9	.	.	CASSLGSVADTQYF	TGTGCCAGCAGCTTGGGTAGCGTGGCAGATACGCAGTATTTT
TRBJ2-5	TRBV30	once	.	CAWGGVRETQYF	TGTGCCTGGGGCGGGGTCCGGGAGACCCAGTACTTC
TRBJ1-2	TRBV5-1	.	.	CASSLEGVGGGYTF	TGCGCCAGCAGCTTGGAGGGGGTCGGAGGTGGCTACACCTTC
TRBJ2-7	TRBV10-1	.	.	CASSESTVSHEQYF	TGCGCCAGCAGTGAGTCGACAGTTTCCCACGAGCAGTACTTC
TRBJ1-2	TRBV28	.	.	CASSPTTMTGWGYGYTF	TGTGCCAGCAGTCCAACGACCATGACAGGCTGGGGATATGGCTACACCTTC
TRBJ1-6	TRBV19	.	.	CASSIGSSYNSPLHF	TGTGCCAGTAGTATTGGGAGCTCCTATAATTCACCCCTCCACTTT
TRBJ2-5	TRBV29-1	.	.	CSVHPRGETQYF	TGCAGCGTCCACCCTAGGGGCGAGACCCAGTACTTC
TRBJ1-5	TRBV28	.	.	CASSLSSQGSQPQHF	TGTGCCAGCAGTTTATCTTCGCAGGGATCTCAGCCCCAGCATTTT
TRBJ2-2	TRBV7-8	.	.	CASSPRVTGELFF	TGTGCCAGCAGCCCCAGGGTCACCGGGGAGCTGTTTTTT